The source of this T cell receptor beta chain is a study of OX40 agonist ivuxolimab in advanced cancers. Study-wide context: An anti-OX40 (CD134) antibody with agonistic activity, ivuxolimab, was administered to patients. Three patients showed partial responses: one hepatocellular carcinoma and two cutaneous melanoma cases. Study-wide points: Among T cells, CD8+ cells averaged more expanded clones than CD4+ cells.

The sample holds one count of this clone. Its cognate antigen is unknown. Per germline, CDR1 SGHTA and CDR2 FQGNSA. This CDR3 spans 15 amino acids. V dropped 5 bases and J dropped 0; count of bases not matched to a gene: 3. The investigators sampled blood at baseline, at cycle 4 day 1, and at cycle 7 day 1. Measured with immunoSEQ multiplex PCR; TCRdb has only the in-frame clones, and not every one. The data show 85,000 to 95,000 clones, roughly 90% seen once. The sequences come from CD4+ or CD8+ T cells sorted from blood, collected in a trial of the OX40 agonist ivuxolimab. The receptor's source is an adult with an advanced solid tumor such as melanoma, head and neck, liver or kidney cancer. The rearrangement uses TRBV7-2 and TRBJ2-7, with 11 bases identical to TRBD2. The CDR3 region has the DNA TGTGCCAGCAGCACCCTAGCGGGGGGCTCCTACGAGCAGTACTTC. This encodes CASSTLAGGSYEQYF.